These 6 T cell receptor beta chains were sequenced from one sample in a study of blood T cell repertoires in COVID-19. Using immunoSEQ multiplex PCR, the repertoire was profiled, and TCRdb retains in-frame clones only, with some absent. Among some 110,000 clones listed, about 86% were seen once. Sequencing was performed on peripheral blood. These receptor sequences come from a man aged 80 or over with acute or convalescent COVID-19.

The rearrangement joins TRBV25-1 to TRBJ1-5; D ambiguous. This CDR3 comprises 15 residues. Between the trimmed V and J ends, which lost 4 bases and 0 bases, there was a span of 10 bases. In germline, CDR1 is MGHDK, CDR2 SYGVNS. The CDR3 protein is CASSGGPYSNQPQHF. In DNA form, the CDR3 reads TGTGCCAGCAGTGGCGGGCCATATAGCAATCAGCCCCAGCATTTT.

The V and J genes are TRBV6-2 or TRBV6-3 and TRBJ1-4, with a possible D match to TRBD1 (6 bases). V dropped 5 bases and J dropped 11 bases, with 9 bases sitting between them. In germline, CDR1 is MNHEY, CDR2 SVGEGT. The CDR3 has 11 amino acids. For the CDR3, the DNA is TGTGCCAGCAGTACAGGGTTGAAACTGTTTTTT. As protein: CASSTGLKLFF.

This chain joins TRBV10-3 and TRBJ1-3, with 9 positions matching TRBD1. Germline V lookup: CDR1 ENHRY, CDR2 SYGVKD. Trimming took 6 bases from V and 3 from J; bases not matched to a gene: 6. The CDR3 has 15 amino acids. DNA for the CDR3: TGTGCCATCAGAGAGGACAGGGGCGATGGAAACACCATATATTTT. Translated: CAIREDRGDGNTIYF.

The genes are TRBV5-1 and TRBJ1-6, with 12 nucleotides matching TRBD1. The ends lost 4 bases at V and 7 bases at J; junction bases unmatched: 12. CDR3 length equals 18 residues. In germline, CDR1 is SGHRS, CDR2 YFSETQ. CDR3 residues: CASSPRSPGQGANSPLHF. The CDR3 bases are TGCGCCAGCAGCCCCAGGAGCCCGGGACAGGGGGCAAATTCACCCCTCCACTTT.

This chain joins TRBV6-1 and TRBJ1-5; 7 nucleotides align to TRBD1. The CDR3 covers 15 residues. Germline V lookup: CDR1 MNHNS, CDR2 SASEGT. Unmatched junction bases numbered 2, after V lost 3 bases and J lost 0 bases. As DNA, the CDR3 is TGTGCCAGCAGTGAGGGACAGACTAGCAATCAGCCCCAGCATTTT. Amino acids: CASSEGQTSNQPQHF.

The CDR3 bases are TGTGCCAGTAGTACCCATCCTCGGGCAGGGAACTATGGCTACACCTTC. Translation gives CASSTHPRAGNYGYTF. The genes are TRBV19 and TRBJ1-2, with D tentatively TRBD1 (5 bases). CDR3 length: 16 residues. V shed 4 bases and J shed 2 bases, with 17 bases lying between them. Germline V gene sequence: CDR1 LNHDA, CDR2 SQIVND (reference sequence).